This T cell receptor beta chain was sequenced for a study of tumor-infiltrating lymphocytes in primary liver carcinoma. Overall study context: The patient group consisted of men and women aged 30 to 69 years.

Co-extraction of RNA and DNA was performed on about 19-30 mg of unsorted bulk tissue. The investigators made TCR beta cDNA from approximately 0.5 ug total RNA, using a constant-region primer. Construction of TCR beta libraries relied on three successive nested multiplex PCR rounds employing slightly modified ARM-PCR. The first two PCR rounds used TRBV1-TRBV30 forward primers with a C-beta reverse primer, about 10 cycles each. TCRdb reanalysed the multiplex PCR reads using MiXCR and keeps one entry per CDR3 protein. Among roughly 100,000 distinct CDR3 sequences listed, approximately 78% were seen once. V was trimmed by 4 bases and J by 3 bases, leaving 7 bases between them. In germline, CDR1 is SQVTM, CDR2 ANQGSEA. This CDR3 comprises 13 residues.

The TCR originated in a man aged 35 to 55 with primary liver carcinoma and hepatitis B virus infection. V usage is TRBV29-1 and J usage is TRBJ2-6, with D hard to call. Sequencing was done on a sample of liver tumor tissue from sampling region 3. Described subset: tumor region T3, left-lateral pole. The CDR3 region has the DNA TGCAGCGTTGCTTGGTATGGGGCCAACGTCCTGACTTTC. Its translation: CSVAWYGANVLTF.